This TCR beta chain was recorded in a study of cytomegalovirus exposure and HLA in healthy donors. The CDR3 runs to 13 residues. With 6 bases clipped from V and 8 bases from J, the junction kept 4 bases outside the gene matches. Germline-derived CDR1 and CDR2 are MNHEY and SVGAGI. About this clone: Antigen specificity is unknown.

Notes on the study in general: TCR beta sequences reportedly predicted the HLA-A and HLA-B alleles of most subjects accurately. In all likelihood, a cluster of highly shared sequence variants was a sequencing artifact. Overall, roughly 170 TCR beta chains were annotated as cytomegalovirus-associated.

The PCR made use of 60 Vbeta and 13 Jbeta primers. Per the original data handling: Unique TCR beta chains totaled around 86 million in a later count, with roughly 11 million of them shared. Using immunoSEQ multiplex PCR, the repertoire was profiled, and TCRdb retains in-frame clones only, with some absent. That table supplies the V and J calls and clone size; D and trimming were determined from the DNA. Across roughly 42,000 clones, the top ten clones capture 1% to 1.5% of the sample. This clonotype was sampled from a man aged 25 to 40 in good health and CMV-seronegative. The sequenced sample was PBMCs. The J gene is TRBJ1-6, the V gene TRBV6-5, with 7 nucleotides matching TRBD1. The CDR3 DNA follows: TGTGCCAGCAGGACCGGGACAGATTCACCCCTCCACTTT. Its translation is CASRTGTDSPLHF.